This T cell receptor beta chain was documented in a study of T-cell memory formation after mild COVID-19. Study conclusions and caveats: CM and EM subsets held most contracting CD4+ clones; EMRA held CD8+ ones.

TCRdb re-analysed the 5' RACE reads in MiXCR, keeping a single row per CDR3 protein. The repertoire holds around 90,000 distinct CDR3 sequences, with around an eighth as singletons. This clonotype has a handful of counts. As yet, its antigen is unknown. CDR3 length equals 17 residues. CDR1 is SEHNR, CDR2 FQNEAQ, per germline (reference sequence). V lost 5 bases, J lost 3 bases, and 23 bases lay in between. The source material was PBMCs or a T cell subset sorted from them (not recorded which). The TCR comes from an adult woman who had mild COVID-19 (a few samples of this study predate the infection). Cell type and time point are not known. This chain connects TRBV7-9 to TRBJ2-7, with D perhaps TRBD2 (6 bases). CDR3 sequence: CASSPPPGGSGDYEQYF. The DNA of the CDR3 is TGTGCCAGCAGCCCACCTCCCGGGGGATCGGGTGACTACGAGCAGTACTTC.